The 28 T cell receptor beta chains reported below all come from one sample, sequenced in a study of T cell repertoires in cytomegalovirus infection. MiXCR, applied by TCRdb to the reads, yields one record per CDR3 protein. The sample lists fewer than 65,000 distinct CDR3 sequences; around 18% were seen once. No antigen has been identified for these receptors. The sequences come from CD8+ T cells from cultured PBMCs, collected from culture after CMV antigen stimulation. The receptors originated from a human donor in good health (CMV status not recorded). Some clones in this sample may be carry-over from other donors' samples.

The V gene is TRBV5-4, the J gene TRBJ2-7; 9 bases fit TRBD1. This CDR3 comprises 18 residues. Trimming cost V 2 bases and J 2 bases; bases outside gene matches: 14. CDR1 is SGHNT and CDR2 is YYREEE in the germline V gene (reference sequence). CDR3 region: CASSFPQAGTGWAYEQYF. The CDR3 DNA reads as TGTGCCAGCAGCTTCCCCCAAGCCGGGACAGGGTGGGCCTACGAGCAGTACTTC.

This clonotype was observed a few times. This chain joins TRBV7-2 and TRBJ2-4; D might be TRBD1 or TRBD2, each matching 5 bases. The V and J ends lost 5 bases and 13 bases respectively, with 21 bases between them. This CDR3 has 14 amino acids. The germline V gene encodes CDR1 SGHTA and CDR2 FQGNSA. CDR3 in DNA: TGTGCCAGCAGCCCCTACCTAGCCAAAAACAGGCAGTACTTC. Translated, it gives CASSPYLAKNRQYF.

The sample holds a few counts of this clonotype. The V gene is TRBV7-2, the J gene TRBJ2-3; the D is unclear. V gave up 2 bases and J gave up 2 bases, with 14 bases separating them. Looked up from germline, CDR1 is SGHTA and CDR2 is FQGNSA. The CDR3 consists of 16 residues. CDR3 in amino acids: CASSLRSALPTDTQYF. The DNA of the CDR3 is TGTGCCAGCAGCTTAAGGTCTGCACTGCCCACAGATACGCAGTATTTT.

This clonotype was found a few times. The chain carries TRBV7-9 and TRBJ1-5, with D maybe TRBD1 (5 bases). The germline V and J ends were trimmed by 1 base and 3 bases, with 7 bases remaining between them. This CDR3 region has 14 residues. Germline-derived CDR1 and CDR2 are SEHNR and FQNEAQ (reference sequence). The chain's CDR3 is CASSLGQHNQPQHF. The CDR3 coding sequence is TGTGCCAGCAGCTTAGGACAGCACAATCAGCCCCAGCATTTT.

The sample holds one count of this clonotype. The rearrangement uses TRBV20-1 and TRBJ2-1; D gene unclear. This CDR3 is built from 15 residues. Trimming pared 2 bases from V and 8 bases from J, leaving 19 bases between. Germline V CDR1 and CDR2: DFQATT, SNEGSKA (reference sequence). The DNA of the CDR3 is TGCAGTGCTAGAAGGCGTGGGGTTTCAGATGATGAGCAGTTCTTC. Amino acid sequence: CSARRRGVSDDEQFF.

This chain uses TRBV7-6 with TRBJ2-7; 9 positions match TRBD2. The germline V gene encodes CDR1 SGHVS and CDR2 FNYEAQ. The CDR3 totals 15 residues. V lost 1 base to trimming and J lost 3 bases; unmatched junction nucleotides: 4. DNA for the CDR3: TGTGCCAGCAGCTTAGAAGCGGGAGGCCGCTACGAGCAGTACTTC. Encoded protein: CASSLEAGGRYEQYF.

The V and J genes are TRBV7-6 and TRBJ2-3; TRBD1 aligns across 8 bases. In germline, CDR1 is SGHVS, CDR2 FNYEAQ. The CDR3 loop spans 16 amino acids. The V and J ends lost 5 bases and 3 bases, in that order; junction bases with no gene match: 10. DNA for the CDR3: TGTGCCAGCAGCGCACCCCAGGGGGCAAAAACAGATACGCAGTATTTT. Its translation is CASSAPQGAKTDTQYF.

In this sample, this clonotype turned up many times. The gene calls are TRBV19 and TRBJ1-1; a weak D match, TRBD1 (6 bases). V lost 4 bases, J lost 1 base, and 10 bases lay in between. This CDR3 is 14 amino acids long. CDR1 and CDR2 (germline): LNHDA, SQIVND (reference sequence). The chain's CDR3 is CASSTDRQNTEAFF. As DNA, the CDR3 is TGTGCCAGTAGTACGGACAGACAGAACACTGAAGCTTTCTTT.

This chain's CDR3 is CASSAGNGRGSSYEQYF. In DNA form, the CDR3 reads TGTGCCAGCAGCGCAGGGAACGGGAGGGGGTCTTCCTACGAGCAGTACTTC. V gene TRBV9 combines with J gene TRBJ2-7; 8 positions agree with TRBD2. V gave up 3 bases and J gave up 1 base; unmatched junction bases: 12. Looked up from germline, CDR1 is SGDLS and CDR2 is YYNGEE. This CDR3 has 17 residues.

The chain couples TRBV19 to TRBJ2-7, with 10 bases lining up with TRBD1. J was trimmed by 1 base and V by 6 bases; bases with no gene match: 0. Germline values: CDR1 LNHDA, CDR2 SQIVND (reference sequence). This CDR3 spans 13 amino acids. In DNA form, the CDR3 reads TGTGCCAGTAGGGGACAGGGGTCCTACGAGCAGTACTTC. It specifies CASRGQGSYEQYF.

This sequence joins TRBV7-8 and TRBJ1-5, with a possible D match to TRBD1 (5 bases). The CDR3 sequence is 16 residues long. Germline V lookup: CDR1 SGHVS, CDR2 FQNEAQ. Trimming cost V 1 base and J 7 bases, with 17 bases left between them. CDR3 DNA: TGTGCCAGCAGCTTAGAGGGCGCGGACATCCCACAGCCCCAGCATTTT. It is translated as CASSLEGADIPQPQHF. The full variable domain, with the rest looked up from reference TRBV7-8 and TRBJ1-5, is GAGVSQSPRYKVAKRGQDVALRCDPISGHVSLFWYQQALGQGPEFLTYFQNEAQLDKSGLPSDRFFAERPEGSVSTLKIQRTQQEDSAVYLCASSLEGADIPQPQHFGDGTRLSIL.

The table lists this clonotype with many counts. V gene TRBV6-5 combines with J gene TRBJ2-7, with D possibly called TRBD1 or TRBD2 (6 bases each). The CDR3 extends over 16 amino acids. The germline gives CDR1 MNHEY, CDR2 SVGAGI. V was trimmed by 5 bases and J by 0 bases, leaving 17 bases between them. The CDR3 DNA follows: TGTGCCAGCAGTCCCTCGGAGGGACACAGCTCCTACGAGCAGTACTTC. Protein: CASSPSEGHSSYEQYF.

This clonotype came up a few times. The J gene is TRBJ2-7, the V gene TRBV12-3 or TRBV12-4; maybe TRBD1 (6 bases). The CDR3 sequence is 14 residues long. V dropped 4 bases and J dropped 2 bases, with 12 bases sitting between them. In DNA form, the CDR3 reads TGTGCCAGCAGTTCCATGGGACATCCCTACGAGCAGTACTTC. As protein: CASSSMGHPYEQYF.

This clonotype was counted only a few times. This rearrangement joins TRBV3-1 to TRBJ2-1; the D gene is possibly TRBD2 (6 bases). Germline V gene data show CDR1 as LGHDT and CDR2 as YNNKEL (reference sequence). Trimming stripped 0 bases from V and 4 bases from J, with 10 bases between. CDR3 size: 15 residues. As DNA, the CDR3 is TGTGCCAGCAGCCAAGATAGCGGACCTTACAATGAGCAGTTCTTC. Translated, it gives CASSQDSGPYNEQFF.

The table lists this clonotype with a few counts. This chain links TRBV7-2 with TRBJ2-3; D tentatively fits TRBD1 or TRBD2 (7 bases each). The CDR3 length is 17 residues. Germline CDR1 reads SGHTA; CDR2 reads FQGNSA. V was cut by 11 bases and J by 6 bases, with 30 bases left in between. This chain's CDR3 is CAPLNRSGAWGQDTQYF. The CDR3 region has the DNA TGTGCCCCGCTTAATAGAAGCGGGGCGTGGGGACAGGATACGCAGTATTTT.

The CDR3 reads CASSSFGGMMPDTQYF. For the CDR3, the DNA is TGTGCCAGCAGCTCCTTTGGGGGAATGATGCCAGATACGCAGTATTTT. This chain connects TRBV7-1 to TRBJ2-3, with D possibly called TRBD1 or TRBD2 (5 bases each). TRBV7-1 falls under the ORF class, with uncertain function. CDR3 size: 16 residues. V was shortened by 3 bases and J by 4 bases, with 17 bases between the two germline ends.

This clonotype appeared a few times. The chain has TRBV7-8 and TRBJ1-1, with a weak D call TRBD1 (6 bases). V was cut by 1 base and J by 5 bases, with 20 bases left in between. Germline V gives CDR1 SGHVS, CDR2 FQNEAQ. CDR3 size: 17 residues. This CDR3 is CASSLGGIRGFGTEAFF. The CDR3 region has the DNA TGTGCCAGCAGCTTAGGAGGGATTAGGGGGTTCGGGACTGAAGCTTTCTTT.

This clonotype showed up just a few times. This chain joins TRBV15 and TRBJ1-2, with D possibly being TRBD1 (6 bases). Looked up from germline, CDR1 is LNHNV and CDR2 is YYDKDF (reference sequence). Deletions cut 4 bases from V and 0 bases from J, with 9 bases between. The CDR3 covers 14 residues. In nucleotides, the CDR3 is TGTGCCACCAGCAACAGGGCCACTAACTATGGCTACACCTTC. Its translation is CATSNRATNYGYTF.

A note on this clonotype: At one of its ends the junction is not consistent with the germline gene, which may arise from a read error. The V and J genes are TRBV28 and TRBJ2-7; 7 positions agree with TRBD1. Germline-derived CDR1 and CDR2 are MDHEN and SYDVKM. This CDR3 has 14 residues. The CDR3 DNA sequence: TGTGACAGCAGTCAAGCGACAGGGACCTACGAGCAGTACTTC. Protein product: CDSSQATGTYEQYF.

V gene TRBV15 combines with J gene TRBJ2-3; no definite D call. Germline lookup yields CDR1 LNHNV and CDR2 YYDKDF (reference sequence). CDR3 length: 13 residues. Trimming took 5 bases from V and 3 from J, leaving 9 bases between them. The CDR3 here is CATSPKITDTQYF. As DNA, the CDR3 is TGTGCCACCAGCCCCAAGATAACAGATACGCAGTATTTT. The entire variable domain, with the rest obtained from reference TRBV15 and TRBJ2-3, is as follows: DAMVIQNPRYQVTQFGKPVTLSCSQTLNHNVMYWYQQKSSQAPKLLFHYYDKDFNNEADTPDNFQSRRPNTSFCFLDIRSPGLGDTAMYLCATSPKITDTQYFGPGTRLTVL.

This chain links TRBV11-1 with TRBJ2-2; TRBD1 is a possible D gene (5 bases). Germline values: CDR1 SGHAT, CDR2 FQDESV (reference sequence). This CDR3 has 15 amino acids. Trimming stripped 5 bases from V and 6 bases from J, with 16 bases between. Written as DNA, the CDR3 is TGTGCCAGCAGCGCTGGGGCAGGGTGGGCCGGGGAGCTGTTTTTT. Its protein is CASSAGAGWAGELFF.

CDR3 protein: CASTIGQGGIQPQHF. For the CDR3, the DNA is TGTGCCAGCACCATCGGACAGGGTGGTATTCAGCCCCAGCATTTT. The chain has TRBV2 and TRBJ1-5; 8 nucleotides line up with TRBD1. The V segment lost 7 bases and the J segment 6 bases; nucleotides outside the gene matches: 11. The CDR3 runs to 15 residues. Germline V gives CDR1 SNHLY, CDR2 FYNNEI.

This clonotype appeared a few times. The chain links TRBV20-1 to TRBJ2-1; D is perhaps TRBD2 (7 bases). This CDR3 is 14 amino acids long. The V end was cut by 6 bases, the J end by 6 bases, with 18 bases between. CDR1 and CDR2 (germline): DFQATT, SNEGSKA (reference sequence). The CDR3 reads CSATGEGGGNEQFF. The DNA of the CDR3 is TGCAGTGCCACCGGGGAGGGAGGGGGCAATGAGCAGTTCTTC.

CDR3 coding DNA: TGTGCCAGCAGTCCCCCCCGGGACAGGGCCCTTGTGGGCACCGGGGAGCTGTTTTTT. This gives the protein CASSPPRDRALVGTGELFF. The chain is built from TRBV12-3 or TRBV12-4 and TRBJ2-2; 9 bases align to TRBD1. This CDR3 is built from 19 residues. V lost 5 bases to trimming and J lost 4 bases; unmatched junction nucleotides: 17.

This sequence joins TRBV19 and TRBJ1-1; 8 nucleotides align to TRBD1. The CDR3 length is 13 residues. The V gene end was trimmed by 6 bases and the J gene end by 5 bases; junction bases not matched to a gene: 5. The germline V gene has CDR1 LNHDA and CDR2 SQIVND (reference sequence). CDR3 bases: TGTGCCAGTAGATTGACAGGGGATACTGAAGCTTTCTTT. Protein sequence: CASRLTGDTEAFF.

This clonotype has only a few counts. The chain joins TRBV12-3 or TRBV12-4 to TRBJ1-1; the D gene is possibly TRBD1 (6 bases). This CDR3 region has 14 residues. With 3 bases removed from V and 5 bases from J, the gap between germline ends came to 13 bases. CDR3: CASSFILGGTEAFF. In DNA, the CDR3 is TGTGCCAGCAGTTTTATATTAGGGGGGACTGAAGCTTTCTTT.

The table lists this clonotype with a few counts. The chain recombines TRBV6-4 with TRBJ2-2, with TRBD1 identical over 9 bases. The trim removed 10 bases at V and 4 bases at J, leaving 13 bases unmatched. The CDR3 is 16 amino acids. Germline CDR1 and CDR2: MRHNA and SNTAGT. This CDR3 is CATPYNRGRSTGELFF. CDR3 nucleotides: TGTGCCACCCCGTACAACAGGGGGCGAAGCACCGGGGAGCTGTTTTTT.

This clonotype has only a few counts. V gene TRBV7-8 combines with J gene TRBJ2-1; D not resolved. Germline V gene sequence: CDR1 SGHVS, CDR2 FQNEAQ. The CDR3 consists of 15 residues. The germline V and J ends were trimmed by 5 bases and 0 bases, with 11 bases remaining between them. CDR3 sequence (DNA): TGTGCCAGCAGCCCTCGTCCCGGCTCCTACAATGAGCAGTTCTTC. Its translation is CASSPRPGSYNEQFF. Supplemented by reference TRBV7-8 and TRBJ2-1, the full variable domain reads GAGVSQSPRYKVAKRGQDVALRCDPISGHVSLFWYQQALGQGPEFLTYFQNEAQLDKSGLPSDRFFAERPEGSVSTLKIQRTQQEDSAVYLCASSPRPGSYNEQFFGPGTRLTVL.